This paragraph reports one TCR beta chain. As yet, its antigen is unknown. Treatment of the sample: around 19 received Ad26.COV2.S at low or high dose, single or two shots; several received placebo; per-sample allocation not given. All samples were drawn on day 63, counting from the first vaccine or placebo injection. Aged 18-55 years, donor was enrolled in Boston in 2020. Wuhan-strain spike was delivered by a replication-incompetent Ad26 vector. Data came from immunoSEQ multiplex PCR; TCRdb stores just in-frame clones and leaves some out. The sample consists of under 550,000 clones, 90% of them appearing once. This record comes from a study of Ad26.COV2.S vaccination and SARS-CoV-2 variants. Study findings and constraints: Placebo recipients showed lower spike-specific TCR breadth than vaccinees.

CDR3 size: 14 residues. Germline V gene lookup returns CDR1 SGDLS and CDR2 YYNGEE. V shed 0 bases, J shed 10 bases, and the junction held 3 bases outside the gene matches. The receptor comes from a person aged 18-65 years who received the Ad26.COV2.S COVID-19 vaccine or a placebo. V is TRBV9 and J is TRBJ2-1; 11 bases align to TRBD2. The sample here was peripheral blood, taken in a trial of Ad26.COV2.S vaccine versus placebo. This CDR3 is CASSVVASGREQFF. In DNA, the CDR3 is TGTGCCAGCAGCGTAGTGGCTAGCGGGAGGGAGCAGTTCTTC.